The clone carrying this T cell receptor beta chain appeared a single time. The data stem from a study of Ad26.COV2.S vaccination and SARS-CoV-2 variants. V dropped 4 bases and J dropped 9; count of bases not matched to a gene: 8. The germline V gene encodes CDR1 SGHTA and CDR2 FQGTGA. The CDR3 is 14 residues long. Assay used: immunoSEQ multiplex PCR; TCRdb lists only in-frame clones, some missing. The sample holds approximately 97,000 clones, around 81% seen once. The TCR comes from a human donor who had recovered from COVID-19. V usage is TRBV7-3 and J usage is TRBJ2-1; the match to TRBD1 covers 8 bases. The sequences come from peripheral blood, collected after recovery from COVID-19. CDR3 in DNA: TGTGCCAGCAGCTCAGCCTGGACAGGGTCTGAGCAGTTCTTC. Protein: CASSSAWTGSEQFF.